This T cell receptor beta chain was observed in a study of graft-versus-host responses after intestinal transplantation. General study findings and limits: Early post-transplant HvG declines were associated with peak circulating GvH clone levels.

Comments on this clone: What it binds is unknown.

Only in-frame clones appear in the TCRdb table, and some are missing; sequencing was by immunoSEQ multiplex PCR. There are tens of thousands of clones in the sample; 85% to 95% occur only once, and approximately 0.19% lies in the top ten. Germline loops: CDR1 SGHRS, CDR2 YFSETQ. The CDR3 covers 13 residues. V shed 0 bases and J shed 5 bases, with 8 bases lying between them. The specimen comprised unstimulated CD4+ T cells sorted from spleen or lymph node cells, sampled before transplant. This rearrangement joins TRBV5-1 to TRBJ1-1, with D tentatively TRBD1 (6 bases). This receptor was identified in a human donor who was the organ donor for an intestinal transplant. CDR3 protein: CASSLGGTTEAFF. CDR3 sequence (DNA): TGCGCCAGCAGCTTGGGGGGGACAACTGAAGCTTTCTTT. Together with reference TRBV5-1 and TRBJ1-1, the CDR3 gives the full variable domain: KAGVTQTPRYLIKTRGQQVTLSCSPISGHRSVSWYQQTPGQGLQFLFEYFSETQRNKGNFPGRFSGRQFSNSRSEMNVSTLELGDSALYLCASSLGGTTEAFFGQGTRLTVV.